The 29 T cell receptor beta chains below were found in one sample sequenced in a study of a mutant IDH1 vaccine in newly diagnosed glioma. Antigens of these TCRs are unknown. As for time point: week 35, safety follow-up. In the vaccine, a single dose held 300 ug of the mutant IDH1 20-mer peptide, along with topical imiquimod. The repertoire was sequenced with immunoSEQ multiplex PCR; TCRdb's copy has only in-frame clones and lacks some. The repertoire holds approximately 50,000 clones, with more than 65% as singletons. The input for sequencing was PBMCs, taken from a glioma patient whose treatment included an IDH1 peptide vaccine. These receptors all stem from a middle-aged man with glioma.

The V and J genes are TRBV7-5 and TRBJ2-7. TRBV7-5 has pseudogene status. CDR3 length: 14 amino acids. Written as DNA, the CDR3 is TGTGTCAGAAGCCGAGGGGGGTCCGCCTACGAGCAGTACTTC. Translated, it gives CVRSRGGSAYEQYF.

V gene TRBV28 combines with J gene TRBJ2-3; no definite D call. Germline V gene sequence: CDR1 MDHEN, CDR2 SYDVKM. There are 13 residues in the CDR3. V lost 6 bases and J 9 bases, leaving 16 bases between the germline ends. The CDR3 DNA is TGTGCCAGCAGCATCAGGAAATTAAGGACGCAGTATTTT. It translates to CASSIRKLRTQYF.

The chain links TRBV18 to TRBJ1-2; D is ambiguous. The germline V gene has CDR1 KGHSH and CDR2 LQKENI. V lost 0 bases and J 2 bases, leaving 7 bases between the germline ends. This CDR3 comprises 14 residues. CDR3 nucleotides: TGTGCCAGCTCACCACCAGGGAAGAACTATGGCTACACCTTC. As protein: CASSPPGKNYGYTF.

V and J are TRBV4-1 and TRBJ1-6; D not certain. V lost 3 bases and J 7 bases, leaving 13 bases between the germline ends. The germline V gene encodes CDR1 MGHRA and CDR2 YSYEKL. The CDR3 covers 15 residues. In DNA form, the CDR3 reads TGCGCCAGCAGCCACCCCCGGGGAAACAATTCACCCCTCCACTTT. Encoded protein: CASSHPRGNNSPLHF.

The count of this clone is one. This chain connects TRBV6-5 to TRBJ2-7; 12 bases map to TRBD2. The CDR3 is 15 amino acids. Germline CDR1 is MNHEY and CDR2 is SVGAGI. After removal of 4 bases from V and 4 bases from J, the junction contained 5 bases not matched to a gene. CDR3 region: CASSLTSGGMYEQYF. DNA of the CDR3: TGTGCCAGCAGTTTGACTAGCGGGGGAATGTACGAGCAGTACTTC.

The chain links TRBV6-5 to TRBJ1-1; 8 bases fit TRBD1. V gave up 2 bases and J gave up 0 bases; unmatched junction bases: 2. Germline-derived CDR1 and CDR2 are MNHEY and SVGAGI. The CDR3 has 15 residues. DNA of the CDR3: TGTGCCAGCAGTTACATGGGACAGGTGAACACTGAAGCTTTCTTT. Residues: CASSYMGQVNTEAFF.

The rearrangement uses TRBV2 and TRBJ1-2, with 7 nucleotides matching TRBD1. From germline, CDR1 is SNHLY and CDR2 FYNNEI. The CDR3 runs 14 residues. J was trimmed by 8 bases and V by 10 bases; bases with no gene match: 16. Here the CDR3 reads CATRGGKIIGGYTF. The CDR3 bases are TGTGCCACCCGAGGGGGCAAAATAATAGGGGGCTACACCTTC.

A remark on this clone: This may arise from a read error, as a much more abundant clone is one base away. The chain uses TRBV5-6 and TRBJ2-5; D gene ambiguous. The germline CDR1 and CDR2 sequences are SGHDT and YYEEEE. The CDR3 spans 11 residues. V lost 2 bases to trimming and J lost 5 bases, with 4 bases between them. The CDR3 region has the DNA TGTGCCAGCAGCTTCCGGGAGACCCAGTACTTC. This codes for CASSFRETQYF. The whole variable domain, remainder taken from reference TRBV5-6 and TRBJ2-5, is DAGVTQSPTHLIKTRGQQVTLRCSPKSGHDTVSWYQQALGQGPQFIFQYYEEEERQRGNFPDRFSGHQFPNYSSELNVNALLLGDSALYLCASSFRETQYFGPGTRLLVL.

The chain couples TRBV4-1 to TRBJ2-5; TRBD2 matches 13 bases. The CDR3 is 16 residues long. Losses at the gene ends were 0 bases for V and 4 bases for J; bases not matched to a gene: 2. CDR1 is MGHRA, CDR2 YSYEKL, per germline. The CDR3 bases are TGCGCCAGCAGCCAAGAGAGGACTAGCGGGAGAGAGACCCAGTACTTC. Residues: CASSQERTSGRETQYF.

A few counts support this clone. This chain links TRBV19 with TRBJ1-1, with no clear D. The CDR3 has 13 residues. V was trimmed by 5 bases and J by 0 bases, leaving 7 bases between them. Germline lookup yields CDR1 LNHDA and CDR2 SQIVND (reference sequence). The CDR3 here is CASSENMNTEAFF. DNA of the CDR3: TGTGCCAGTAGTGAGAACATGAACACTGAAGCTTTCTTT.

The DNA for the CDR3 is TGCGCCAGCAGCTTGGGGGGACGGCATCCGTACACTGAAGCTTTCTTT. Its protein product is CASSLGGRHPYTEAFF. The rearrangement links TRBV5-1 to TRBJ1-1, with D perhaps TRBD1 (5 bases). There are 16 residues in the CDR3. Trimming shortened V by 0 bases and J by 3 bases, and 15 bases separated the two germline ends. CDR1 and CDR2 (germline): SGHRS, YFSETQ.

This sequence joins TRBV14 and TRBJ2-3; 9 nucleotides match TRBD1. This CDR3 comprises 15 residues. V shed 4 bases, J shed 3 bases, and the junction held 5 bases outside the gene matches. CDR1 is SGHDN and CDR2 is FVKESK in the germline V gene. CDR3 protein: CASSRGQGPTDTQYF. In nucleotides, the CDR3 is TGTGCCAGCAGCCGGGGACAGGGACCGACAGATACGCAGTATTTT.

V gene TRBV10-1 combines with J gene TRBJ1-4; D unclear. V was cut by 9 bases and J by 6 bases, with 17 bases left in between. CDR1 and CDR2 (germline): WNHNN, SYGVQD (reference sequence). The length of the CDR3 is 14 residues. CDR3 amino acids: CARSVAASDEKLFF. The CDR3 DNA is TGCGCCAGGTCTGTAGCGGCCTCTGATGAAAAACTGTTTTTT.

The rearrangement joins TRBV7-9 to TRBJ2-3; 16 nucleotides match TRBD2. This CDR3 is 17 amino acids long. Per the germline V gene, CDR1 is SEHNR and CDR2 is FQNEAQ (reference sequence). J was trimmed by 6 bases and V by 5 bases; bases with no gene match: 8. The CDR3 DNA reads TGTGCCAGCAGCCAGCCGGGACTAGCGGGGGGGCGGGATACGCAGTATTTT. This translates into CASSQPGLAGGRDTQYF.

The chain employs TRBV4-1 and TRBJ2-2, with no clear D. Germline V gene lookup returns CDR1 MGHRA and CDR2 YSYEKL. The germline V and J ends were trimmed by 0 bases and 0 bases, with 17 bases remaining between them. This CDR3 is built from 19 residues. CDR3 nucleotide sequence: TGCGCCAGCAGCCAAGAAAGTGGCGAATCACCGGCGAACACCGGGGAGCTGTTTTTT. It is translated as CASSQESGESPANTGELFF.

V usage is TRBV19 and J usage is TRBJ2-1, with D perhaps TRBD2 (5 bases). CDR1 LNHDA and CDR2 SQIVND come from the germline V gene (reference sequence). The CDR3 contains 14 residues. V lost 1 base to trimming and J lost 6 bases, with 10 bases between them. The CDR3 is CASSIVAEGNEQFF. CDR3 coding DNA: TGTGCCAGTAGTATAGTTGCAGAGGGCAATGAGCAGTTCTTC.

The chain uses TRBV25-1 and TRBJ1-3; D not certain. CDR1 is MGHDK and CDR2 is SYGVNS in the germline V gene. There are 13 residues in the CDR3. Trimming took off 4 bases at V and 2 bases at J, with 6 bases between the two ends. The CDR3, as DNA: TGTGCCAGCAGTGTAGCACCTGGAAACACCATATATTTT. As protein: CASSVAPGNTIYF.

The chain carries TRBV6-1 and TRBJ1-4; D remains ambiguous. This CDR3 spans 13 amino acids. The ends were cut back, 7 bases at V and 4 bases at J, with 10 bases in the middle. Germline CDR1 reads MNHNS; CDR2 reads SASEGT. CDR3 region: CASMFGVNEKLFF. CDR3 DNA sequence: TGTGCCAGCATGTTCGGCGTTAATGAAAAACTGTTTTTT.

V is TRBV5-6 and J is TRBJ1-1; perhaps TRBD1 as D (5 bases). Germline values: CDR1 SGHDT, CDR2 YYEEEE. Trimming left V 4 bases short and J 4 bases short, with 23 bases between. This CDR3 contains 17 residues. The CDR3 DNA is TGTGCCAGCAGCGCTCAAGGGGTTGGGGCGCCTACCACTGAAGCTTTCTTT. Amino acids: CASSAQGVGAPTTEAFF.

This chain connects TRBV2 to TRBJ2-5; D remains unclear. Trimming took off 6 bases at V and 1 base at J, with 9 bases between the two ends. Per germline, CDR1 SNHLY and CDR2 FYNNEI. CDR3 length: 13 amino acids. The CDR3 sequence is CASSRAPQETQYF. CDR3 in DNA: TGTGCCAGCAGCCGGGCGCCCCAAGAGACCCAGTACTTC. Full variable domain (outside the CDR3, taken from reference TRBV2 and TRBJ2-5): EPEVTQTPSHQVTQMGQEVILRCVPISNHLYFYWYRQILGQKVEFLVSFYNNEISEKSEIFDDQFSVERPDGSNFTLKIRSTKLEDSAMYFCASSRAPQETQYFGPGTRLLVL.

The chain is built from TRBV15 and TRBJ1-1; D is ambiguous. V lost 6 bases, J lost 6 bases, and 17 bases lay in between. Germline loops: CDR1 LNHNV, CDR2 YYDKDF (reference sequence). This CDR3 is 14 amino acids long. For the CDR3, the DNA is TGTGCCACCAGAGAACCCCGGCCCGAAGCTGAAGCTTTCTTT. Its translation is CATREPRPEAEAFF. Full variable domain (outside the CDR3, taken from reference TRBV15 and TRBJ1-1): DAMVIQNPRYQVTQFGKPVTLSCSQTLNHNVMYWYQQKSSQAPKLLFHYYDKDFNNEADTPDNFQSRRPNTSFCFLDIRSPGLGDTAMYLCATREPRPEAEAFFGQGTRLTVV.

This clone has more than one count but fewer than ten. The rearrangement links TRBV10-3 to TRBJ1-1; D gene unclear. The germline V gene encodes CDR1 ENHRY and CDR2 SYGVKD. V was cut by 3 bases and J by 1 base, with 6 bases left in between. The CDR3 totals 13 residues. The CDR3: CAISDLGNTEAFF. In DNA, the CDR3 is TGTGCCATCAGTGATTTGGGGAACACTGAAGCTTTCTTT.

In its sample, this clone was seen once. V is TRBV9 and J is TRBJ1-2; TRBD1 is a possible D gene (6 bases). Trimming shortened V by 0 bases and J by 6 bases, and 12 bases separated the two germline ends. CDR1 and CDR2 from the germline V gene are SGDLS and YYNGEE. CDR3 length: 14 amino acids. Here the CDR3 reads CASSVARDNHGYTF. The CDR3 nucleotides read TGTGCCAGCAGCGTAGCCCGGGACAACCATGGCTACACCTTC.

The chain joins TRBV11-2 to TRBJ1-6; 8 bases are shared with TRBD1. Looked up from germline, CDR1 is SGHAT and CDR2 is FQNNGV. The CDR3 consists of 14 residues. J was trimmed by 8 bases and V by 5 bases; bases with no gene match: 5. The CDR3 reads CASSLTGADSPLHF. Here the CDR3 DNA reads TGTGCCAGCAGCCTGACAGGGGCTGATTCACCCCTCCACTTT.

The chain couples TRBV6-5 to TRBJ1-2, with 9 bases fitting TRBD1. CDR1 and CDR2 from the germline V gene are MNHEY and SVGAGI. After removal of 3 bases from V and 7 bases from J, the junction contained 6 bases not matched to a gene. There are 14 residues in the CDR3. Here the CDR3 DNA reads TGTGCCAGCAGTTATGGGGGACAGGGTGGTGGCTACACCTTC. Protein: CASSYGGQGGGYTF.

The chain is built from TRBV5-1 and TRBJ2-7, with D perhaps assigned TRBD1 or TRBD2 (6 bases each). The length of the CDR3 is 15 residues. Germline V gene data show CDR1 as SGHRS and CDR2 as YFSETQ. V lost 0 bases to trimming and J lost 2 bases, with 12 bases between them. CDR3: CASSLVGGHTYEQYF. In nucleotides, the CDR3 is TGCGCCAGCAGCTTGGTGGGGGGACACACCTACGAGCAGTACTTC.

This sequence joins TRBV7-9 and TRBJ1-1, with unresolved D. From germline, CDR1 is SEHNR and CDR2 FQNEAQ (reference sequence). CDR3 length: 13 amino acids. The V gene lost 4 bases and the J gene lost 4 bases, with 10 bases spanning the gap. CDR3 loop: CASSSLTGTEAFF. As DNA, the CDR3 is TGTGCCAGCAGCTCCCTCACGGGCACTGAAGCTTTCTTT.

The V and J genes are TRBV5-4 and TRBJ1-3, with no clear D. Germline lookup yields CDR1 SGHNT and CDR2 YYREEE (reference sequence). The CDR3 has 14 amino acids. Trimming pared 5 bases from V and 4 bases from J, leaving 13 bases between. The CDR3 sequence is CASSLPGLGNTIYF. The CDR3 region has the DNA TGTGCCAGCAGTCTCCCGGGATTGGGAAACACCATATATTTT.

The chain couples TRBV7-2 to TRBJ2-3; the D is unclear. Germline V gene data show CDR1 as SGHTA and CDR2 as FQGNSA. Trimming took off 0 bases at V and 6 bases at J, with 1 base between the two ends. The CDR3 length is 11 residues. The CDR3 sequence is CASSLADTQYF. CDR3 sequence (DNA): TGTGCCAGCAGCTTAGCGGATACGCAGTATTTT. Complete variable domain (other parts from reference TRBV7-2 and TRBJ2-3): GAGVSQSPSNKVTEKGKDVELRCDPISGHTALYWYRQSLGQGLEFLIYFQGNSAPDKSGLPSDRFSAERTGGSVSTLTIQRTQQEDSAVYLCASSLADTQYFGPGTRLTVL.